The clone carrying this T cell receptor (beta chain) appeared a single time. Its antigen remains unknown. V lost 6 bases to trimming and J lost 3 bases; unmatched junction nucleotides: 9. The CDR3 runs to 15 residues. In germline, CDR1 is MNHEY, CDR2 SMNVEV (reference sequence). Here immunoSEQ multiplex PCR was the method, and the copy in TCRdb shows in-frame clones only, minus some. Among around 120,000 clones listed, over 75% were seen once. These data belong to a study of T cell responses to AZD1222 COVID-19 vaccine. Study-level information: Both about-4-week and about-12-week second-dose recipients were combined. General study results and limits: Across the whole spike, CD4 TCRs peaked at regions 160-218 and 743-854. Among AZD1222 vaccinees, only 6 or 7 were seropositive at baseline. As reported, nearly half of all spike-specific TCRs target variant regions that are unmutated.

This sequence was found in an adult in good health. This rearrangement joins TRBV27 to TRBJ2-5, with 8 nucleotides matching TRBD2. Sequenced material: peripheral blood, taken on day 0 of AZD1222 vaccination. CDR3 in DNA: TGTGCCAGCAGGAGACGGGAGGGCCGGGAAGAGACCCAGTACTTC. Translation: CASRRREGREETQYF.